The rows below give T cell receptor beta chains drawn from one sample of a study of cytomegalovirus exposure and HLA in healthy donors. This table comes from immunoSEQ multiplex PCR, and its TCRdb copy is limited to in-frame clones, with some not included. The table includes over 150,000 clones, over 70% detected once. Sequenced input: PBMCs. The source is a woman aged 18-35 years in good health and CMV-seronegative. The conserved cysteine and the conserved F or W are not part of the CDR3 here.

j_gene,v_gene,CDR3aa
TRBJ1-2,TRBV28,ASRSGADYGYT
TRBJ1-4,TRBV12-5,ASGSPDRGTATNEKLF
TRBJ2-7,TRBV29-1,SAGQGYGTSNEQY
TRBJ1-1,TRBV10-3,AISEWALDNTEAF
TRBJ2-2,TRBV10-3,AISTGGKTGELF
TRBJ1-6,TRBV7-2,ASSSSGTTRD
TRBJ2-1,TRBV6-1,ASSEGWASGRRDEQF
TRBJ2-7,TRBV5-1,ASSIAGGVGNEQY
TRBJ2-5,TRBV28,ASSSLRGQETQY
TRBJ1-6,TRBV4-2,ASSQPIGQGSSPLH
TRBJ2-5,TRBV5-6,ASSIGTGYQETQY
TRBJ1-5,TRBV30,AWGGQGNQPQH
TRBJ2-7,TRBV6-6,ASSGSYEQY
TRBJ2-5,TRBV4-3,ASSQDTSKETQY
TRBJ2-5,TRBV12-5,ASGPGDRTQETQY
TRBJ1-2,TRBV7-2,ASSFRTDYGYT
TRBJ2-1,TRBV15,ATSRRAGSEQF
TRBJ1-6,TRBV27,ASSLPGNSPLH
TRBJ1-6,TRBV5-6,ASSLGPGSSYNSPLH
TRBJ2-7,TRBV23-1,ASSQCGTGLTYEQY
TRBJ2-5,TRBV9,ASSVATSGGLETQY
TRBJ2-1,TRBV7-3,ASSLNRGSYNEQF
TRBJ2-3,TRBV7-9,ASSFLSGSTDTQY
TRBJ1-6,TRBV6-5,ASSNPPGVDSPLH
TRBJ2-2,TRBV29-1,SVGGSSGLSNTGELF
TRBJ1-5,TRBV10-3,ATDDRAVDQPQH
TRBJ1-1,TRBV28,ASSLPLQGARTEAF
TRBJ2-1,TRBV5-4,ASSLAFGRDSYNEQF
TRBJ2-7,TRBV6-5,ASSFRQGSYEQY
TRBJ2-1,TRBV10-2,ATSRLAGNYNEQF
TRBJ1-2,TRBV2,ASSSPGGRLDYGYT
TRBJ1-4,TRBV7-8,ASTPTVATNEKLF
TRBJ1-5,TRBV6-5,ASSSGQANQPQH
TRBJ2-2,TRBV7-7,ASSLKGLAGVTGELF
TRBJ1-5,TRBV7-8,ASSLSGLARPQH
TRBJ2-1,TRBV29-1,SVGELAEGEQF
TRBJ1-1,TRBV9,ASSSGGTEAF
TRBJ2-1,TRBV9,ASTTRGEQF
TRBJ2-3,TRBV5-6,ASSLVADTSTDTQY
TRBJ1-4,TRBV11-2,ASSLRGQHNEKLF